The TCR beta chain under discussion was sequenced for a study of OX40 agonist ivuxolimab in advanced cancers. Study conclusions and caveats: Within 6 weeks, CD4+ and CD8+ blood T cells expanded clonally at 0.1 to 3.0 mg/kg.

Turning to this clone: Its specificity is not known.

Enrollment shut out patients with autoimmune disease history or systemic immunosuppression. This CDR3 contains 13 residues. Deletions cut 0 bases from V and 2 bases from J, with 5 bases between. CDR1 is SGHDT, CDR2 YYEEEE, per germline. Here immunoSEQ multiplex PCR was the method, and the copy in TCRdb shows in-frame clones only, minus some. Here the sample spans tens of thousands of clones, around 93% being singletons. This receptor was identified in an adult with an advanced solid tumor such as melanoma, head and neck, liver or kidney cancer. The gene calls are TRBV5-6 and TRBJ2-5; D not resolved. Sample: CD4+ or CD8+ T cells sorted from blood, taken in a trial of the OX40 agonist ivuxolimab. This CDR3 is CASSLDPQETQYF. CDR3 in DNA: TGTGCCAGCAGCTTGGACCCTCAAGAGACCCAGTACTTC.